The sample holds one count of the clone carrying this T cell receptor beta chain. Its antigen is undetermined. These data come from a study of cytomegalovirus exposure and HLA in healthy donors. Study-wide results and caveats: Reports credit the classifier with highly specific, highly sensitive diagnosis of cytomegalovirus status. Relative to the approximately 630-donor mean, N-insertions were reportedly fewer in an Asian-associated ancestry cluster in a later analysis. Later, an analysis found that common viral pathogens appeared to be linked with several of the most significant clusters.

PCR primers comprised 60 Vbeta and 13 Jbeta primers. Original processing notes: A later analysis counted some 87 million unique TCR beta chains, 9.5 million to 13 million shared. Measured with immunoSEQ multiplex PCR; TCRdb has only the in-frame clones, and not every one. V and J calls and clone size are those listed in that table; D and trimming were worked out from the DNA. This sample has 95,000 to 150,000 clones, with about 81% found just once. Losses at the gene ends were 6 bases for V and 4 bases for J; bases not matched to a gene: 10. The CDR3 extends over 15 amino acids. Germline-derived CDR1 and CDR2 are MDHEN and SYDVKM.

The sequenced material came from PBMCs. The sequence was collected from a middle-aged man in good health and CMV-seronegative. V is TRBV28 and J is TRBJ2-7; 9 nucleotides agree with TRBD1. The CDR3 bases are TGTGCCAGCAGCTGGGGGACAGGGAATAAGTACGAGCAGTACTTC. Translation gives CASSWGTGNKYEQYF.